This entry lists 28 T cell receptor beta chains sequenced from one sample in a study of T cells after yellow fever vaccination. A single record per CDR3 protein comes from TCRdb applying MiXCR to the 5' RACE reads. This table holds about 140,000 distinct CDR3 sequences, about 6.9% found once. Source: CD4+ T cells sorted from PBMCs, taken 10 days after the yellow fever booster vaccination. These receptors originate from a man aged 30-40 years who received the YFV17D yellow fever vaccine.

This clonotype was seen at least ten times. The V gene is TRBV11-2, the J gene TRBJ2-7; a weak D match, TRBD2 (5 bases). CDR1 SGHAT and CDR2 FQNNGV come from the germline V gene. V was cut by 3 bases and J by 1 base, with 16 bases left in between. The CDR3 length is 16 residues. The CDR3 bases are TGTGCCAGCAGCTTCTATCGGGAACCTCTATCCTACGAGCAGTACTTC. Translation gives CASSFYREPLSYEQYF. Full variable domain (outside the CDR3, taken from reference TRBV11-2 and TRBJ2-7): EAGVAQSPRYKIIEKRQSVAFWCNPISGHATLYWYQQILGQGPKLLIQFQNNGVVDDSQLPKDRFSAERLKGVDSTLKIQPAKLEDSAVYLCASSFYREPLSYEQYFGPGTRLTVT.

This clonotype was detected ten times or more. The gene calls are TRBV20-1 and TRBJ2-5; D gene ambiguous. CDR1 DFQATT and CDR2 SNEGSKA come from the germline V gene (reference sequence). Trimming removed 7 bases at V and 5 bases at J, with 11 bases between. This CDR3 has 11 amino acids. The CDR3 is CSVQVGETQYF. The CDR3 DNA reads TGCAGTGTCCAGGTGGGCGAGACCCAGTACTTC.

This clonotype was recorded a few times. The CDR3 protein is CASTLGTGVGEKLFF. The CDR3 bases are TGTGCCAGCACCCTTGGGACAGGGGTAGGAGAAAAACTGTTTTTT. This chain links TRBV3-1 with TRBJ1-4, with 10 bases matching TRBD1. Trimming removed 7 bases from V and 8 bases from J; junction bases left unmatched: 10. CDR3 length equals 15 residues. Looked up from germline, CDR1 is LGHDT and CDR2 is YNNKEL (reference sequence).

This clonotype has at least ten counts. The chain couples TRBV28 to TRBJ2-1, with 11 bases lining up with TRBD2. Germline V gene lookup returns CDR1 MDHEN and CDR2 SYDVKM. The V gene end was trimmed by 4 bases and the J gene end by 3 bases; junction bases not matched to a gene: 20. The CDR3 spans 21 residues. The CDR3 bases are TGTGCCAGCAGTTCCCCGGGTTTTGGGGGTCTAGCGGGAGGCCACTACAATGAGCAGTTCTTC. This gives the protein CASSSPGFGGLAGGHYNEQFF. Looking up the rest from reference TRBV28 and TRBJ2-1 gives the full variable domain: DVKVTQSSRYLVKRTGEKVFLECVQDMDHENMFWYRQDPGLGLRLIYFSYDVKMKEKGDIPEGYSVSREKKERFSLILESASTNQTSMYLCASSSPGFGGLAGGHYNEQFFGPGTRLTVL.

The chain joins TRBV7-8 to TRBJ2-5, with D tentatively TRBD1 (6 bases). The CDR3 consists of 13 residues. V dropped 6 bases and J dropped 2 bases, with 10 bases sitting between them. Germline loops: CDR1 SGHVS, CDR2 FQNEAQ. The CDR3 spells CASSHDRQETQYF. As DNA, the CDR3 is TGTGCCAGCAGTCACGACAGGCAAGAGACCCAGTACTTC.

This clonotype was seen repeatedly, ten times or more. The V and J genes are TRBV12-3 or TRBV12-4 and TRBJ1-1, with a weak D call TRBD1 (5 bases). V lost 3 bases and J lost 1, with 9 bases in between. This CDR3 has 14 residues. The CDR3 sequence is CASSFGGGNTEAFF. In DNA form, the CDR3 reads TGTGCCAGCAGTTTCGGTGGGGGGAACACTGAAGCTTTCTTT.

This clonotype was counted at least ten times. The rearrangement joins TRBV10-2 to TRBJ1-5; 7 nucleotides match TRBD1. Germline lookup yields CDR1 WSHSY and CDR2 SAAADI. J was trimmed by 5 bases and V by 6 bases; bases with no gene match: 4. This CDR3 comprises 13 residues. The CDR3 spells CASSSRGDQPQHF. In nucleotides, the CDR3 is TGCGCCAGCAGCTCCAGGGGGGATCAGCCCCAGCATTTT.

This clonotype has at least ten counts. The gene calls are TRBV6-2 or TRBV6-3 and TRBJ2-5; TRBD2 might be the D (6 bases). Germline V gives CDR1 MNHEY, CDR2 SVGEGT. This CDR3 has 14 amino acids. V dropped 5 bases and J dropped 1 base, with 11 bases sitting between them. The CDR3 sequence is CASSPRGIQETQYF. Written as DNA, the CDR3 is TGTGCCAGCAGTCCCCGGGGGATCCAAGAGACCCAGTACTTC.

This clonotype came up many times. The CDR3 sequence: CASSEALSGTRVDTQYF. CDR3 DNA: TGTGCCAGCAGTGAGGCCCTTAGCGGAACTAGGGTGGATACGCAGTATTTT. The chain couples TRBV6-1 to TRBJ2-3; possibly TRBD2 for D (6 bases). With 3 bases removed from V and 6 bases from J, the gap between germline ends came to 22 bases. The CDR3 is made up of 17 amino acids. Per the germline V gene, CDR1 is MNHNS and CDR2 is SASEGT.

The table lists this clonotype with many counts. This chain joins TRBV7-9 and TRBJ2-3; no firm D call. Germline lookup yields CDR1 SEHNR and CDR2 FQNEAQ (reference sequence). The CDR3 spans 12 residues. V was clipped by 6 bases and J by 6 bases, with 10 bases between them. CDR3 DNA sequence: TGTGCCAGCAGTCTAAGTCTGGATACGCAGTATTTT. Its protein product is CASSLSLDTQYF. The full variable domain, rest sourced from reference TRBV7-9 and TRBJ2-3, is DTGVSQNPRHKITKRGQNVTFRCDPISEHNRLYWYRQTLGQGPEFLTYFQNEAQLEKSRLLSDRFSAERPKGSFSTLEIQRTEQGDSAMYLCASSLSLDTQYFGPGTRLTVL.

This clonotype showed up many times. The chain couples TRBV18 to TRBJ2-2; 12 nucleotides agree with TRBD2. CDR1 is KGHSH and CDR2 is LQKENI in the germline V gene. The CDR3 consists of 16 residues. The ends lost 4 bases at V and 3 bases at J; junction bases unmatched: 3. CDR3 in DNA: TGTGCCAGCTCACTACGGACTAGCGGGGACACCGGGGAGCTGTTTTTT. Amino acid sequence: CASSLRTSGDTGELFF.

This clonotype was counted many times. The chain couples TRBV19 to TRBJ2-1, with 10 bases matching TRBD2. J gave up 5 bases and V 3 bases, and 10 bases lay outside the gene matches. This CDR3 has 17 amino acids. Germline lookup yields CDR1 LNHDA and CDR2 SQIVND (reference sequence). The CDR3: CASSINLLAGKDNEQFF. DNA for the CDR3: TGTGCCAGTAGTATCAACCTACTAGCGGGAAAGGACAATGAGCAGTTCTTC. Combining the CDR3 with reference TRBV19 and TRBJ2-1 gives the whole variable domain DGGITQSPKYLFRKEGQNVTLSCEQNLNHDAMYWYRQDPGQGLRLIYYSQIVNDFQKGDIAEGYSVSREKKESFPLTVTSAQKNPTAFYLCASSINLLAGKDNEQFFGPGTRLTVL.

In its sample, this clonotype was seen many times. V is TRBV18 and J is TRBJ1-1; D is possibly TRBD1 (6 bases). The CDR3 totals 13 residues. Trimming stripped 2 bases from V and 7 bases from J, with 11 bases between. Germline V gene lookup returns CDR1 KGHSH and CDR2 LQKENI. The DNA for the CDR3 is TGTGCCAGCTCACCATCCGGACAGAATGAAGCTTTCTTT. It translates to CASSPSGQNEAFF.

This clonotype was seen many times. V is TRBV7-2 and J is TRBJ2-7, with 11 bases that match TRBD2. V was clipped by 6 bases and J by 5 bases; unmatched bases: 9. The germline V gene encodes CDR1 SGHTA and CDR2 FQGNSA. The CDR3 is 15 residues long. The CDR3 here is CASRITGTSGNEQYF. For the CDR3, the DNA is TGTGCCAGCAGGATAACCGGGACTAGCGGAAACGAGCAGTACTTC.

This clonotype has just a few counts. The chain employs TRBV5-1 and TRBJ1-4; D gene ambiguous. The germline V and J ends were trimmed by 0 bases and 0 bases, with 12 bases remaining between them. CDR3 length equals 17 residues. The germline V gene encodes CDR1 SGHRS and CDR2 YFSETQ. Here the CDR3 DNA reads TGCGCCAGCAGCTTGGTATCGGCCGCTGCAACTAATGAAAAACTGTTTTTT. As protein: CASSLVSAAATNEKLFF.

This clonotype was seen ten or more times. V and J are TRBV29-1 and TRBJ1-2; D gene ambiguous. The V end lost 4 bases, the J end lost 6 bases, and 9 bases lay between the germline ends. The CDR3 consists of 11 residues. Germline CDR1 SQVTM, CDR2 ANQGSEA. The CDR3: CSVGSADGYTF. CDR3 sequence (DNA): TGCAGCGTTGGGTCAGCCGATGGCTACACCTTC. Supplemented by reference TRBV29-1 and TRBJ1-2, the full variable domain reads SAVISQKPSRDICQRGTSLTIQCQVDSQVTMMFWYRQQPGQSLTLIATANQGSEATYESGFVIDKFPISRPNLTFSTLTVSNMSPEDSSIYLCSVGSADGYTFGSGTRLTVV.

The sample holds many counts of this clonotype. The J gene is TRBJ2-5, the V gene TRBV3-1; either TRBD1 or TRBD2 may supply D (5 bases each). There are 17 residues in the CDR3. Germline V lookup: CDR1 LGHDT, CDR2 YNNKEL (reference sequence). Deletions cut 5 bases from V and 4 bases from J, with 23 bases between. Written as DNA, the CDR3 is TGTGCCAGCAGCTTCGACCTTTTAAGGGGAGCCTCAGAGACCCAGTACTTC. Translated: CASSFDLLRGASETQYF.

There are many counts of this clonotype. The genes are TRBV28 and TRBJ1-1; TRBD1 might be the D (5 bases). The CDR3 length is 13 residues. CDR1 is MDHEN, CDR2 SYDVKM, per germline. Trimming left V 7 bases short and J 3 bases short, with 12 bases between. CDR3: CASIGALHTEAFF. CDR3 coding DNA: TGTGCCAGCATTGGGGCTCTACACACTGAAGCTTTCTTT.

The table lists this clonotype with many counts. The chain employs TRBV27 and TRBJ2-1; 8 nucleotides agree with TRBD2. There are 16 residues in the CDR3. The germline CDR1 and CDR2 sequences are MNHEY and SMNVEV (reference sequence). Germline trimming cut 4 bases from V and 1 base from J; bases unmatched to any gene: 6. The CDR3 sequence: CASSSGTRASYNEQFF. The CDR3 DNA is TGTGCCAGCAGTTCCGGGACTAGGGCATCCTACAATGAGCAGTTCTTC.

This clonotype has ten or more counts. The chain joins TRBV6-5 to TRBJ2-1; the match to TRBD2 covers 7 bases. J lost 10 bases, V lost 9 bases, and 21 bases had no gene match. The CDR3 is 16 residues long. The germline CDR1 and CDR2 sequences are MNHEY and SVGAGI. The CDR3, as DNA: TGTGCCAGTCGATATCGGGTTGTGCGGGAGCAAGGGGAGCAGTTCTTC. It translates to CASRYRVVREQGEQFF.

The chain carries TRBV12-3 or TRBV12-4 and TRBJ2-7, with a possible D match to TRBD1 (7 bases). This CDR3 is 13 amino acids long. With 6 bases removed from V and 1 base from J, the gap between germline ends came to 10 bases. CDR3 region: CASRAGGSYEQYF. The CDR3 coding sequence is TGTGCCAGCAGGGCAGGGGGGTCCTACGAGCAGTACTTC.

This clonotype was observed many times. The V call is TRBV12-3 or TRBV12-4, the J call TRBJ1-4; D perhaps matches TRBD1 (6 bases). The germline V and J ends were trimmed by 7 bases and 5 bases, with 14 bases remaining between them. CDR3 length: 14 amino acids. The CDR3 protein is CASTSGAANEKLFF. CDR3 DNA sequence: TGTGCCAGCACTTCAGGGGCGGCCAATGAAAAACTGTTTTTT.

To note about this clonotype: At one end, the junction sequence differs from germline, possibly due to a read error. The chain is built from TRBV7-2 and TRBJ2-3, with D perhaps matching TRBD1 (5 bases). CDR3 size: 15 residues. The germline gives CDR1 SGHTA, CDR2 FQGNSA. CDR3 DNA: TGTGTCAGCAGCTCCCTGGGGCGGACCCCAGATACGCAGTATTTT. Translation gives CVSSSLGRTPDTQYF.

In its sample, this clonotype was seen many times. The genes are TRBV5-1 and TRBJ2-3; D is perhaps TRBD2 (5 bases). Per the germline V gene, CDR1 is SGHRS and CDR2 is YFSETQ. The CDR3 consists of 14 residues. The V gene lost 6 bases and the J gene lost 5 bases, with 16 bases spanning the gap. CDR3 in amino acids: CASTWGSVRDTQYF. CDR3 DNA sequence: TGCGCCAGCACTTGGGGTAGCGTGAGAGATACGCAGTATTTT. The variable domain in full, completed from reference TRBV5-1 and TRBJ2-3, reads KAGVTQTPRYLIKTRGQQVTLSCSPISGHRSVSWYQQTPGQGLQFLFEYFSETQRNKGNFPGRFSGRQFSNSRSEMNVSTLELGDSALYLCASTWGSVRDTQYFGPGTRLTVL.

This clonotype was seen many times. This sequence joins TRBV5-1 and TRBJ2-2; D not resolved. V lost 5 bases and J lost 3, with 14 bases in between. CDR3 length: 15 residues. Per germline, CDR1 SGHRS and CDR2 YFSETQ. CDR3 protein: CASRTRTEYTGELFF. CDR3 sequence (DNA): TGCGCCAGCAGAACCCGAACAGAGTACACCGGGGAGCTGTTTTTT.

The chain uses TRBV4-2 and TRBJ2-4; D tentatively reads TRBD1 or TRBD2 (5 bases each). The CDR3 runs to 16 residues. Trimming left V 0 bases short and J 4 bases short, with 13 bases between. The germline V gene encodes CDR1 LGHNA and CDR2 YNFKEQ. The CDR3 sequence: CASSQDRWGMKNIQYF. The CDR3 DNA sequence: TGTGCCAGCAGCCAAGATCGGTGGGGGATGAAAAACATTCAGTACTTC.

At least ten counts were recorded for this clonotype. This chain links TRBV19 with TRBJ2-5; no clear D gene. V shed 5 bases and J shed 4 bases, with 20 bases lying between them. Per the germline V gene, CDR1 is LNHDA and CDR2 is SQIVND (reference sequence). The CDR3 has 16 amino acids. The CDR3: CASSPLGRVGLETQYF. CDR3 DNA sequence: TGTGCCAGTAGTCCCCTCGGACGGGTCGGGCTAGAGACCCAGTACTTC.

In this sample, this clonotype turned up many times. The V and J genes are TRBV6-5 and TRBJ2-3; D is ambiguous. V was cut by 6 bases and J by 7 bases, with 8 bases left in between. CDR3 length equals 11 residues. The V gene's germline CDR1 is MNHEY and CDR2 SVGAGI. The CDR3 region is CASSVGYTQYF. The CDR3 coding sequence is TGTGCCAGCAGCGTAGGGTATACGCAGTATTTT.